Sequencing of this TCR beta chain was carried out in a study of human T cells and chemical hapten exposure. Across the study: In the roughly 24-week study, patients were dosed weekly with diphenylcyclopropenone on the scalp throughout. The cohort included alopecia areata under or over 50% scalp, totalis and universalis.

TCRdb independently ran MiXCR on the RACE reads; one entry per CDR3 protein. The profile covers approximately 80,000 distinct CDR3 sequences, with more than 8.5% appearing a single time and 2% to 2.5% taken by the ten largest. The time point is: patch test 2, 6 weeks after DPC sensitization. The treatment: therapeutic diphenylcyclopropenone sensitization with weekly scalp DPC. Study observations and caveats: There was a positive correlation between PT1 expanded TCR counts and patch test score. Expanded TCRs clustered into significantly more large CDR3 similarity groups than controls, the analysis revealed.

With 4 bases removed from V and 0 bases from J, the gap between germline ends came to 12 bases. Germline lookup yields CDR1 SGDLS and CDR2 YYNGEE. The CDR3 has 15 residues. This clonotype has at least ten counts. Its antigen is unknown. The sample consisted of whole blood, taken in connection with sensitization to the hapten diphenylcyclopropenone (DPC). This TCR derives from a woman between 25 and 40 years old with alopecia areata. Some clones in this sample may be carry-over from other donors' samples. The rearrangement joins TRBV9 to TRBJ2-3; perhaps TRBD1 as D (6 bases). The CDR3: CASSFRQVSTDTQYF. CDR3 nucleotide sequence: TGTGCCAGCAGCTTTCGACAGGTTAGCACAGATACGCAGTATTTT.